Below, 6 T cell receptor beta chains from the same sample are listed, as sequenced in a study of T cells after yellow fever vaccination. TCRdb re-derived calls from the 5' RACE reads in MiXCR, one entry per CDR3 protein. Here the sample spans a few hundred thousand distinct CDR3 sequences, 8.5% to 10% being singletons. Material: PBMCs, obtained on the day of the first yellow fever vaccination. The receptors here all came from a man aged 18 to 35 who received the YFV17D yellow fever vaccine.

This chain links TRBV7-9 with TRBJ1-5; no firm D call. CDR3 length: 13 amino acids. Germline V gene sequence: CDR1 SEHNR, CDR2 FQNEAQ (reference sequence). Trimming pared 1 base from V and 4 bases from J, leaving 5 bases between. CDR3 bases: TGTGCCAGCAGCTTAGGCCAGAATCAGCCCCAGCATTTT. Its protein is CASSLGQNQPQHF.

V and J are TRBV19 and TRBJ2-3, with D uncertain. CDR3 length equals 14 residues. Trimming pared 3 bases from V and 2 bases from J, leaving 9 bases between. Looked up from germline, CDR1 is LNHDA and CDR2 is SQIVND (reference sequence). CDR3 coding DNA: TGTGCCAGTAGTATCCGGCAGATCACAGATACGCAGTATTTT. Amino acid sequence: CASSIRQITDTQYF.

V is TRBV29-1 and J is TRBJ1-1, with D unresolved. CDR3 size: 13 residues. Germline-derived CDR1 and CDR2 are SQVTM and ANQGSEA. The V end was cut by 7 bases, the J end by 0 bases, with 12 bases between. CDR3 loop: CSAGINMNTEAFF. CDR3 DNA: TGCAGCGCCGGTATAAACATGAACACTGAAGCTTTCTTT.

This clonotype has just a few counts. This sequence joins TRBV5-6 and TRBJ2-3; 7 positions match TRBD2. V shed 2 bases and J 3 bases; nucleotides not matched to a gene: 3. CDR3 length: 14 residues. Germline CDR1 reads SGHDT; CDR2 reads YYEEEE. In DNA form, the CDR3 reads TGTGCCAGCAGCTTACGGACTAGAACAGATACGCAGTATTTT. This gives the protein CASSLRTRTDTQYF.

This clonotype was observed at least ten times. The rearrangement links TRBV4-3 to TRBJ2-2, with TRBD2 identical over 7 bases. The germline gives CDR1 LGHNA, CDR2 YSLEER. Trimming cost V 4 bases and J 1 base; bases outside gene matches: 3. The length of the CDR3 is 15 residues. DNA of the CDR3: TGCGCCAGCAGCCTAAAGCGGGGGAACACCGGGGAGCTGTTTTTT. Translating it yields CASSLKRGNTGELFF.

This clonotype was observed many times. The chain has TRBV12-5 and TRBJ2-7; 8 nucleotides agree with TRBD1. This CDR3 region has 14 residues. Germline V gene lookup returns CDR1 LGHNT and CDR2 FRNRAP. Unmatched junction bases numbered 5, after V lost 3 bases and J lost 4 bases. The CDR3 sequence: CASGFGQGRYEQYF. CDR3 sequence (DNA): TGTGCTAGTGGTTTTGGACAGGGCAGATACGAGCAGTACTTC.